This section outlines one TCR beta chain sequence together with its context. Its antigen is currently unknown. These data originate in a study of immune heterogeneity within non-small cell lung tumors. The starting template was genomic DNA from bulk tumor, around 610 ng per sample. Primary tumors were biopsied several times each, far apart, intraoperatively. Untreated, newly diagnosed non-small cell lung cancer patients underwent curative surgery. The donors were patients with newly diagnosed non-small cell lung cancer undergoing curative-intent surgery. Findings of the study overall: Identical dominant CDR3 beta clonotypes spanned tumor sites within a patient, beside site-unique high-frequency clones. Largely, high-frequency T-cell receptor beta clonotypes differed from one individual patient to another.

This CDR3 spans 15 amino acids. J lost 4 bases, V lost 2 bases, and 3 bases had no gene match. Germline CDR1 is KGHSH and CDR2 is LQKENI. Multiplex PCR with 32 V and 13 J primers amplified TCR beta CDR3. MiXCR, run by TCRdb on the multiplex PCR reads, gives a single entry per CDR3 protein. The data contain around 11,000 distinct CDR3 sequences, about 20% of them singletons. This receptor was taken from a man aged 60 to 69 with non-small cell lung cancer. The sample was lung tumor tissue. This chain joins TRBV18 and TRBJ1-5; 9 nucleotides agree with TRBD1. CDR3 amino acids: CASSPDGQGNQPQHF. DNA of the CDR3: TGTGCCAGCTCACCAGACGGACAGGGGAATCAGCCCCAGCATTTT.